The clone carrying this T cell receptor beta chain was counted ten times or more. This sample is drawn from a study of Graves' ophthalmopathy and Graves' hyperthyroidism. CDR3 size: 12 residues. Per germline, CDR1 MNHNS and CDR2 SASEGT. V was shortened by 6 bases and J by 7 bases, with 10 bases between the two germline ends. The sequenced template was RNA, covering the TCR beta CDR3 region. Scientists carried out first-round RT-PCR using HTBI primers and then a second-round multiplex PCR. TCRdb redid the calling of the multiplex PCR reads with MiXCR, one entry per CDR3 protein. In the table there are 210,000 or so distinct CDR3 sequences, 25% to 35% of which are singletons.

This TCR was recovered from a man aged 50-59 years with Graves' ophthalmopathy. Sequenced: peripheral blood. J is TRBJ1-5 and V is TRBV6-1; maybe TRBD1 (6 bases). The CDR3: CASSVQGQPQHF. The CDR3 DNA is TGTGCCAGCAGCGTACAGGGACAGCCCCAGCATTTT.